Given below is one T cell receptor beta chain in context. Its specificity is unknown. Per the germline V gene, CDR1 is LNHNV and CDR2 is YYDKDF (reference sequence). Deletions cut 4 bases from V and 1 base from J, with 13 bases between. The CDR3 has 15 residues. This specimen belongs to a study of T cell responses to AZD1222 COVID-19 vaccine. Study conclusions and caveats: CD4 TCRs linked to vaccination spanned spike, dominating at 160-218 and 743-854. Spike-specific TCR breadth and depth rose after two AZD1222 doses. Reportedly, nearly half of unique spike TCRs recognized epitopes outside B.1.351/B.1.1.7 mutations. Donor demographics were predominantly white British with a female majority; clonal diversity may be underestimated.

The protocol was immunoSEQ multiplex PCR, while the TCRdb copy is restricted to in-frame clones and leaves out a portion. The table includes approximately 140,000 clones, more than 75% detected once. The V call is TRBV15, the J call TRBJ1-1; D remains unclear. Specimen: peripheral blood, collected on day 0 of AZD1222 vaccination. The receptor was derived from an adult in good health. The CDR3 nucleotides read TGTGCCACCAGCACCATGTCTTTCGAGAACACTGAAGCTTTCTTT. This sequence encodes CATSTMSFENTEAFF.